Reported below is one TCR beta chain. Its recognized antigen is unknown. No much larger clone exists at a distance of one base, and base qualities are not known. The immunoSEQ Assay, a bias-controlled multiplex PCR, was used to amplify TCRbeta CDR3 regions from genomic DNA. The authors processed their data as follows. The number of nucleated cells in each sample was estimated from the amplification of reference gene primers within the assay. To quantify the absolute abundance of each unique TCRbeta CDR3 rearrangement, sequence reads were collapsed and filtered. For each sample, productive Simpson clonality was calculated as the square root of Simpson's diversity index across productive rearrangements. The immuneACCESS repertoire file appears here via TCRdb, limited to in-frame rearrangements. These files lack a portion of the clones; in checked studies, under half of the deficit traces to unresolved V genes, and the cause of the others is not known. V, J and clone size reflect that table, while D and trimming were determined from the DNA. For this sample there are 26,000 or so clones; 90% to 95% appear just once. The ten largest account for roughly a sixth of the sample.

The entry originates in a study of blood T cell repertoires in COVID-19 (dated by TCRdb to 2020 to 2022). With respect to the entire study: Collaborator samples came from the United States, Italy and Spain and covered acute and convalescent phases of COVID-19. HLA class I and class II types, where available, came from metadata supplied by the sample provider rather than from assay-based typing. Sample metadata almost always included a de-identified subject ID, COVID-19 status, age in years and sex. The repertoires were released in a freely available public database meant as a resource for research on the immune response to SARS-CoV-2. The samples were drawn from the first 160 participants of the ongoing ImmuneRACE study and from roughly 1,300 subjects provided by 6 global collaborators. The material from the prospective study consisted of cDNA or gDNA derived from T cells, B-cell-depleted T cells, or PBMCs. Deeply sampled blood TCRbeta repertoires from subjects exposed to, actively infected with, or recovered from COVID-19 were included in the dataset. Here is what the overall study found, with its caveats: Clinical and demographic metadata were provided uncurated, with the amount varying by source and participant.

The collaborating institutions used their own protocols to collect whole blood in K2EDTA tubes. For TCRbeta analysis, collaborators shipped samples in one of three forms: frozen whole blood, isolated PBMCs, or DNA extracted from either of those sample types. The germline V gene (reference sequence) sets CDR1 to MNHEY and CDR2 to SMNVEV. Trimming leaves V shorter by 6 bases and J shorter by 3 bases, with the junction holding 8 bases beyond the gene matches. From its cysteine to its phenylalanine, the CDR3 spans 15 amino acids. Only the CDR3 part of the read is kept: 45 bases, read in frame from the first base.

This sequence uses TRBV27 and TRBJ2-7, with 10 junctional bases fitting TRBD2. The specimen was peripheral blood. This clonotype was obtained from a human donor with active COVID-19. The donor label of this sample is uncertain. CDR3 sequence: CASSSLAGADYEQYF. Read as DNA, the sequence is TGTGCCAGCAGCTCTCTAGCGGGAGCCGACTACGAGCAGTACTTC.